This record looks at one T cell receptor beta chain sequence and its context. The antigen is unknown. TCRdb keeps only in-frame clones here, not all; method: immunoSEQ multiplex PCR. The table includes around 340,000 clones, 88% detected once. The treatment: about 20 received Ad26.COV2.S at low or high dose, single or two shots; about 5 received placebo; per-sample allocation not given. Following the first vaccine or placebo injection, samples were taken on day 63. The data are from a study of Ad26.COV2.S vaccination and SARS-CoV-2 variants. About the study: Into the muscle, Ad26.COV2.S was dosed once or twice, 56 days apart.

General study results and limits: There was a possibility that the TCR breadth and depth analyses underestimated total T cell responses. Vaccine recipients showed a spike-specific TCR breadth that was higher than in placebo recipients.

CDR3 length equals 15 residues. J was trimmed by 7 bases and V by 5 bases; bases with no gene match: 12. Germline V gene sequence: CDR1 MGHDK, CDR2 SYGVNS. This clonotype was sampled from a person between 18 and 65 years old who received the Ad26.COV2.S COVID-19 vaccine or a placebo. The chain combines TRBV25-1 with TRBJ2-7, with TRBD1 matching 9 bases. The sequencing used peripheral blood, collected in a trial of Ad26.COV2.S vaccine versus placebo. As DNA, the CDR3 is TGTGCCAGCAGTAAGCGTACAGGGGGCGCGGAAGAGCAGTACTTC. Its translation: CASSKRTGGAEEQYF.